The clone carrying this T cell receptor (beta chain) was observed at least ten times. Its antigen is currently unknown. Trimming cost V 0 bases and J 10 bases, with 4 bases left between them. In germline, CDR1 is MNHEY, CDR2 SVGAGI. The CDR3 totals 11 residues. This sample is part of a study of T cells after yellow fever vaccination. Findings and limits, study-wide: Most clones from primary vaccination resurfaced after the booster (around 97% CD4, 88% CD8). There was a possibility that FACS-sorted repertoires contained abundant clonotypes contaminating from the bulk population.

5'RACE template switching generated TCR cDNA, adding a universal primer site and UMIs. Using its own MiXCR run on the 5' RACE reads, TCRdb lists one record per CDR3 protein. The sample lists hundreds of thousands of distinct CDR3 sequences; approximately 13% were seen once. This receptor was taken from a man aged 30 to 45 who received the YFV17D yellow fever vaccine. The sample was PBMCs, taken on the day of the yellow fever booster vaccination. The chain recombines TRBV6-5 with TRBJ2-1; no definite D call. CDR3 in amino acids: CASSYSREQFF. For the CDR3, the DNA is TGTGCCAGCAGTTACTCCCGGGAGCAGTTCTTC.